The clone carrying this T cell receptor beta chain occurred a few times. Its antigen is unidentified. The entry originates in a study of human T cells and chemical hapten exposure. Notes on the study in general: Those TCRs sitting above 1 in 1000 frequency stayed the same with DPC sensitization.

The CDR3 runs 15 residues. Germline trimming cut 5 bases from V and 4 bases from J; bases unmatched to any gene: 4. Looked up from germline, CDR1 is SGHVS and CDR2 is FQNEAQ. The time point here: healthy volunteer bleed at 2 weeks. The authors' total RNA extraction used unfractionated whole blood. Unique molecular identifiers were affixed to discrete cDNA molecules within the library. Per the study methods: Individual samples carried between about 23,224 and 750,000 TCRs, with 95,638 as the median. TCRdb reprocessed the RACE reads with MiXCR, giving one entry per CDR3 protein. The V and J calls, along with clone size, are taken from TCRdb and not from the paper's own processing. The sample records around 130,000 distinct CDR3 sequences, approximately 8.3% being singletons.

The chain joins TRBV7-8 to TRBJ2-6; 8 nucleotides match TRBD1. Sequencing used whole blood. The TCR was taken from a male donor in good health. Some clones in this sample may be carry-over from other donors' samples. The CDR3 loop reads CASSGRGLGANVLTF. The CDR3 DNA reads TGTGCCAGCAGCGGCAGGGGGCTAGGGGCCAACGTCCTGACTTTC.